The next 23 T cell receptor beta chains were all read from a single sample in a study of shared clonotypes between healthy human individuals. Measured with immunoSEQ multiplex PCR; TCRdb has only the in-frame clones, and not every one. The sample has about 710,000 clones, around 73% seen once; the top ten hold around 2%. The sample comprised memory CD4+ T cells sorted from blood. Subset here: CD45RA-negative fraction. These receptor sequences come from a woman in her 30s in good health.

The gene calls are TRBV6-1 and TRBJ1-2, with 9 positions matching TRBD1. This CDR3 has 14 residues. Germline trimming cut 2 bases from V and 6 bases from J; bases unmatched to any gene: 4. The V gene's germline CDR1 is MNHNS and CDR2 SASEGT. The CDR3 sequence is CASSEKRTGDGYTF. The CDR3, as DNA: TGTGCCAGCAGTGAAAAAAGGACAGGGGATGGCTACACCTTC.

V is TRBV9 and J is TRBJ1-1, with a weak D call TRBD1 (5 bases). Germline CDR1 reads SGDLS; CDR2 reads YYNGEE. The CDR3 extends over 13 amino acids. The V end was cut by 4 bases, the J end by 11 bases, with 18 bases between. CDR3 in DNA: TGTGCCAGCAGCTTAACTTTCGGGGGACCGGCTTTCTTT. This codes for CASSLTFGGPAFF.

The V call is TRBV11-3, the J call TRBJ2-3; D tentatively reads TRBD1 or TRBD2 (5 bases each). V was clipped by 5 bases and J by 1 base, with 16 bases between them. Germline V gives CDR1 SGHNT, CDR2 YENEEA. The CDR3 extends over 16 amino acids. The CDR3 here is CASSDRGPTGTDTQYF. As DNA, the CDR3 is TGTGCCAGCAGCGACCGGGGCCCCACGGGCACAGATACGCAGTATTTT.

This clone appeared a few times. The chain couples TRBV5-1 to TRBJ1-1; TRBD1 matches at 9 bases. With V trimmed by 4 bases and J by 4 bases, 14 bases remained unmatched. CDR1 is SGHRS and CDR2 is YFSETQ in the germline V gene. This CDR3 region has 17 residues. The CDR3 sequence is CASSPPASGQGSTEAFF. The CDR3 region has the DNA TGCGCCAGCAGCCCGCCCGCGTCCGGACAGGGGAGCACTGAAGCTTTCTTT. Full variable domain (outside the CDR3, taken from reference TRBV5-1 and TRBJ1-1): KAGVTQTPRYLIKTRGQQVTLSCSPISGHRSVSWYQQTPGQGLQFLFEYFSETQRNKGNFPGRFSGRQFSNSRSEMNVSTLELGDSALYLCASSPPASGQGSTEAFFGQGTRLTVV.

The CDR3 protein is CASARQGVGETQYF. DNA of the CDR3: TGTGCCAGCGCACGGCAGGGGGTAGGGGAGACCCAGTACTTC. J is TRBJ2-5 and V is TRBV2, with TRBD1 matching 7 bases. Germline V gives CDR1 SNHLY, CDR2 FYNNEI. Trimming cost V 8 bases and J 5 bases; bases outside gene matches: 11. The CDR3 is 14 amino acids.

To note about this clone: This specimen includes other DNA sequences encoding the same CDR3. V gene TRBV19 combines with J gene TRBJ1-5, with D possibly matching TRBD1 (5 bases). This CDR3 is 11 amino acids long. From germline, CDR1 is LNHDA and CDR2 SQIVND (reference sequence). Trimming left V 5 bases short and J 6 bases short, with 5 bases between. The CDR3: CASSGGQPQHF. In DNA form, the CDR3 reads TGTGCCAGTAGTGGGGGTCAGCCCCAGCATTTT.

The V call is TRBV15, the J call TRBJ2-5; no firm D call. Germline-derived CDR1 and CDR2 are LNHNV and YYDKDF (reference sequence). The V gene lost 0 bases and the J gene lost 6 bases, with 5 bases spanning the gap. The CDR3 runs 12 residues. CDR3 loop: CATSRDWQTQYF. The CDR3 DNA sequence: TGTGCCACCAGCAGAGATTGGCAGACCCAGTACTTC.

V usage is TRBV19 and J usage is TRBJ2-5, with 9 positions matching TRBD2. There are 17 residues in the CDR3. The V and J ends lost 4 bases and 4 bases, in that order; junction bases with no gene match: 13. Germline CDR1 is LNHDA and CDR2 is SQIVND (reference sequence). The CDR3, as DNA: TGTGCCAGTAGTACCGGATCGACTAGCGGTAGGGGAGAGACCCAGTACTTC. This sequence encodes CASSTGSTSGRGETQYF. The full variable domain, rest sourced from reference TRBV19 and TRBJ2-5, is DGGITQSPKYLFRKEGQNVTLSCEQNLNHDAMYWYRQDPGQGLRLIYYSQIVNDFQKGDIAEGYSVSREKKESFPLTVTSAQKNPTAFYLCASSTGSTSGRGETQYFGPGTRLLVL.

This sequence joins TRBV5-6 and TRBJ1-2, with a possible D match to TRBD1 (6 bases). The CDR3 extends over 13 amino acids. Trimming left V 1 base short and J 3 bases short, with 7 bases between. The germline V gene has CDR1 SGHDT and CDR2 YYEEEE. Written as DNA, the CDR3 is TGTGCCAGCAGCTTGTCAGGGGACTATGGCTACACCTTC. Translating it yields CASSLSGDYGYTF.

This clone was observed once. V is TRBV2 and J is TRBJ1-3; a weak D match, TRBD1 (6 bases). Deletions cut 6 bases from V and 0 bases from J, with 9 bases between. There are 14 residues in the CDR3. Germline V gene lookup returns CDR1 SNHLY and CDR2 FYNNEI. The CDR3 spells CASRPGASGNTIYF. CDR3 sequence (DNA): TGTGCCAGCAGACCAGGGGCCTCTGGAAACACCATATATTTT.

The rearrangement joins TRBV5-6 to TRBJ2-6; D gene unclear. Per the germline V gene, CDR1 is SGHDT and CDR2 is YYEEEE. The CDR3 sequence is 15 residues long. V shed 1 base and J shed 2 bases, with 7 bases lying between them. CDR3 residues: CASSLSRAGANVLTF. CDR3 nucleotide sequence: TGTGCCAGCAGCTTGAGCCGGGCTGGGGCCAACGTCCTGACTTTC.

The chain carries TRBV11-2 and TRBJ2-7; 8 bases match TRBD2. V shed 3 bases and J 2 bases; nucleotides not matched to a gene: 3. The CDR3 totals 14 residues. The germline V gene encodes CDR1 SGHAT and CDR2 FQNNGV. CDR3 sequence: CASSFTSGTYEQYF. DNA for the CDR3: TGTGCCAGCAGCTTCACTAGCGGCACCTACGAGCAGTACTTC.

The rearrangement links TRBV19 to TRBJ1-5; D not certain. Germline values: CDR1 LNHDA, CDR2 SQIVND (reference sequence). The CDR3 contains 12 residues. Trimming removed 6 bases at V and 8 bases at J, with 11 bases between. The CDR3 sequence is CASSYLAEPQHF. DNA for the CDR3: TGTGCCAGTAGCTATCTAGCGGAGCCCCAGCATTTT.

The sample holds a few counts of this clone. The V gene is TRBV30, the J gene TRBJ1-4; a weak D match, TRBD1 (6 bases). V dropped 4 bases and J dropped 7 bases, with 19 bases sitting between them. CDR3 length equals 15 residues. The germline gives CDR1 GTSNPN, CDR2 SVGIG (reference sequence). In DNA form, the CDR3 reads TGTGCCTGGACCTCAACAGGGCGTTCGGGTGAAAAACTGTTTTTT. It is translated as CAWTSTGRSGEKLFF.

The genes are TRBV28 and TRBJ1-2; unclear D gene. Trimming took off 6 bases at V and 4 bases at J, with 12 bases between the two ends. This CDR3 has 13 amino acids. Germline values: CDR1 MDHEN, CDR2 SYDVKM. In DNA form, the CDR3 reads TGTGCCAGCAGCGCTGCGCCCCTCTATGGCTACACCTTC. Protein sequence: CASSAAPLYGYTF.

J is TRBJ2-1 and V is TRBV19; 10 nucleotides agree with TRBD1. Germline V gives CDR1 LNHDA, CDR2 SQIVND (reference sequence). V gave up 4 bases and J gave up 10 bases; unmatched junction bases: 7. The CDR3 covers 14 residues. DNA of the CDR3: TGTGCCAGTAGTACCCGGGACAGGGGTGGGGAGCAGTTCTTC. It is translated as CASSTRDRGGEQFF.

CDR3 amino acids: CSVEGTSGSRYEQYF. In nucleotides, the CDR3 is TGCAGCGTTGAAGGGACTAGCGGGAGTCGCTACGAGCAGTACTTC. The V and J genes are TRBV29-1 and TRBJ2-7; TRBD2 matches at 13 bases. CDR3 length: 15 amino acids. After removal of 1 base from V and 3 bases from J, the junction contained 3 bases not matched to a gene. From germline, CDR1 is SQVTM and CDR2 ANQGSEA.

This chain uses TRBV6-6 with TRBJ2-3; TRBD2 might be the D (5 bases). CDR1 is MNHNY, CDR2 SVGAGI, per germline (reference sequence). The CDR3 covers 11 residues. V dropped 6 bases and J dropped 5 bases, with 6 bases sitting between them. This CDR3 is CASREGDTQYF. The CDR3 DNA reads TGTGCCAGCAGAGAGGGAGATACGCAGTATTTT.

V and J are TRBV7-2 and TRBJ2-7; D might be TRBD2 (6 bases). Germline assignment: CDR1 SGHTA and CDR2 FQGNSA. The CDR3 is made up of 14 amino acids. Between the trimmed V and J ends, which lost 0 bases and 6 bases, there was a span of 12 bases. CDR3 sequence (DNA): TGTGCCAGCAGCTTAGCCGGGAGCGGTCTCGAGCAGTACTTC. Its protein is CASSLAGSGLEQYF.

The chain is built from TRBV11-2 and TRBJ1-3; tentatively, D is TRBD1 (6 bases). V was clipped by 2 bases and J by 0 bases, with 8 bases between them. CDR3 length: 15 amino acids. Germline-derived CDR1 and CDR2 are SGHAT and FQNNGV. CDR3 coding DNA: TGTGCCAGCAGCTTACAACAGGGCTCTGGAAACACCATATATTTT. This translates into CASSLQQGSGNTIYF.

The chain employs TRBV4-2 and TRBJ1-3; no reliable D call. The CDR3 loop spans 16 amino acids. V gave up 4 bases and J gave up 1 base, with 14 bases separating them. CDR1 is LGHNA, CDR2 YNFKEQ, per germline. The CDR3 DNA reads TGTGCCAGCAGCCGAGACCTATGGGGATCTGGAAACACCATATATTTT. It encodes CASSRDLWGSGNTIYF.

In DNA form, the CDR3 reads TGTGCCAGCAGCCAGATTTCTGGGACAGGCCAATACGAGCAGTACTTC. Translated: CASSQISGTGQYEQYF. The chain uses TRBV4-2 and TRBJ2-7, with 8 bases aligning to TRBD1. The V and J ends lost 3 bases and 4 bases, in that order; junction bases with no gene match: 11. The CDR3 covers 16 residues. The germline V gene has CDR1 LGHNA and CDR2 YNFKEQ.

V is TRBV6-1 and J is TRBJ2-2; D call uncertain. The CDR3 has 14 amino acids. The germline gives CDR1 MNHNS, CDR2 SASEGT. V was shortened by 5 bases and J by 6 bases, with 13 bases between the two germline ends. This CDR3 is CASSLAVFPGELFF. As DNA, the CDR3 is TGTGCCAGCAGTCTGGCGGTGTTCCCCGGGGAGCTGTTTTTT.